This T cell receptor (beta chain) was retrieved from a study of molecular identifiers for immune sequencing clone quantification. Study details: Replicate experiments took RNA from approximately 20,000 or 100,000 naive CD8 cells, divided it five ways and sequenced four.

Every naive CD8 library was made from between about 17,000 and 1,000,000 sorted cells with 10%, 30% or 50% RNA. CDR3 length: 16 amino acids. The germline gives CDR1 MNHEY, CDR2 SMNVEV (reference sequence). V was pared by 3 bases and J by 0 bases, with 12 bases between. TCRdb ran MiXCR on the PCR reads and lists one entry per CDR3 protein. The sample holds some 650,000 distinct CDR3 sequences, approximately 20% seen once. This clonotype was recorded a few times. This chain connects TRBV27 to TRBJ2-1; perhaps TRBD1 as D (5 bases). The sequenced material came from naive CD8+ T cells from blood, with Jurkat cell RNA spiked in. Specified subset: FACS-sorted CD8+CD4-CCR7+CD45RA+ naive T cells. The receptor was isolated from a human donor in good health. Some libraries in this study had Jurkat cell RNA spiked in. The chain's CDR3 is CASSLGPDNSYNEQFF. In DNA, the CDR3 is TGTGCCAGCAGTTTGGGCCCGGACAACTCCTACAATGAGCAGTTCTTC.